Below, 17 T cell receptor beta chains from the same sample are listed, as sequenced in a study of shared clonotypes between healthy human individuals. Measured with immunoSEQ multiplex PCR; TCRdb has only the in-frame clones, and not every one. The repertoire includes about a million clones, about 75% of them detected once, and about 1.4% sits in the top ten. Input material: memory CD4+ T cells sorted from blood. As for subset: CD45RA-negative fraction. These receptors were taken from a man aged 18 to 29 in good health.

The chain recombines TRBV5-5 with TRBJ2-7; D might be TRBD1 (5 bases). Germline loops: CDR1 SGHKS, CDR2 YYEKEE (reference sequence). The CDR3 consists of 17 residues. Trimming removed 0 bases at V and 0 bases at J, with 16 bases between. The CDR3 DNA reads TGTGCCAGCAGCTTGGATTTAACAGGCCGAAGCTCCTACGAGCAGTACTTC. Residues: CASSLDLTGRSSYEQYF.

The chain has TRBV5-6 and TRBJ2-7; 9 nucleotides match TRBD1. The V gene's germline CDR1 is SGHDT and CDR2 YYEEEE. Trimming removed 2 bases from V and 5 bases from J; junction bases left unmatched: 2. This CDR3 has 13 amino acids. The chain's CDR3 is CASSFRTGDEQYF. As DNA, the CDR3 is TGTGCCAGCAGCTTCCGGACAGGGGACGAGCAGTACTTC.

The CDR3 sequence is CASSPQPGSSGNTIYF. In nucleotides, the CDR3 is TGTGCCAGCTCACCACAGCCAGGCTCCTCTGGAAACACCATATATTTT. The chain carries TRBV18 and TRBJ1-3; unclear D gene. Germline V gives CDR1 KGHSH, CDR2 LQKENI. Trimming removed 1 base from V and 0 bases from J, with 10 bases in between. The CDR3 totals 16 residues.

This rearrangement joins TRBV7-9 to TRBJ1-3; D ambiguous. Trimming cost V 6 bases and J 4 bases, with 13 bases left between them. This CDR3 has 14 residues. Germline CDR1 is SEHNR and CDR2 is FQNEAQ (reference sequence). This CDR3 reads CASSPVAIGNTIYF. The CDR3 nucleotides are TGTGCCAGCAGTCCCGTTGCAATCGGAAACACCATATATTTT. Full variable domain (missing parts from reference TRBV7-9 and TRBJ1-3): DTGVSQNPRHKITKRGQNVTFRCDPISEHNRLYWYRQTLGQGPEFLTYFQNEAQLEKSRLLSDRFSAERPKGSFSTLEIQRTEQGDSAMYLCASSPVAIGNTIYFGEGSWLTVV.

This chain joins TRBV7-6 and TRBJ1-4, with a weak D call TRBD1 (5 bases). The CDR3 contains 15 residues. Per the germline V gene, CDR1 is SGHVS and CDR2 is FNYEAQ. Trimming shortened V by 5 bases and J by 5 bases, and 15 bases separated the two germline ends. The CDR3 nucleotides read TGTGCCAGCAGCCTATCGACAGAGATCAATGAAAAACTGTTTTTT. Translating it yields CASSLSTEINEKLFF.

This clone appeared once. V and J are TRBV19 and TRBJ1-1; 7 bases are a match to TRBD1. V shed 5 bases, J shed 8 bases, and the junction held 5 bases outside the gene matches. This CDR3 is 12 amino acids long. Germline CDR1 LNHDA, CDR2 SQIVND (reference sequence). The CDR3 coding sequence is TGTGCCAGTAGTCCACTCAGGGGGGAAGCTTTCTTT. Amino acid sequence: CASSPLRGEAFF.

The V gene is TRBV5-1, the J gene TRBJ2-1, with 8 bases fitting TRBD2. Trimming took 2 bases from V and 2 from J; bases not matched to a gene: 3. Germline lookup yields CDR1 SGHRS and CDR2 YFSETQ. This CDR3 contains 15 residues. In nucleotides, the CDR3 is TGCGCCAGCAGCTTTAGCGGGAACACCTACAATGAGCAGTTCTTC. Translated: CASSFSGNTYNEQFF. Filled out from reference TRBV5-1 and TRBJ2-1, the complete variable domain reads KAGVTQTPRYLIKTRGQQVTLSCSPISGHRSVSWYQQTPGQGLQFLFEYFSETQRNKGNFPGRFSGRQFSNSRSEMNVSTLELGDSALYLCASSFSGNTYNEQFFGPGTRLTVL.

The rearrangement links TRBV6-5 to TRBJ2-2; a weak D match, TRBD1 (6 bases). In germline, CDR1 is MNHEY, CDR2 SVGAGI. This CDR3 is built from 15 residues. Trimming pared 6 bases from V and 4 bases from J, leaving 15 bases between. CDR3 loop: CASRPETGITGELFF. The CDR3 nucleotides read TGTGCCAGCAGACCTGAGACAGGAATCACCGGGGAGCTGTTTTTT.

The count of this clone is one. The chain uses TRBV7-2 and TRBJ2-3, with a tentative D call TRBD1 (6 bases). V was clipped by 2 bases and J by 4 bases, with 10 bases between them. There are 14 residues in the CDR3. Germline lookup yields CDR1 SGHTA and CDR2 FQGNSA. CDR3 DNA: TGTGCCAGCAGCTTAAACAGGGTGGCAGATACGCAGTATTTT. Protein sequence: CASSLNRVADTQYF.

CDR3 loop: CASSPGTFLGTQYF. The CDR3 DNA sequence: TGTGCCAGCAGCCCAGGGACATTTTTGGGGACCCAGTACTTC. The rearrangement links TRBV9 to TRBJ2-5; a possible D gene is TRBD1 (6 bases). The CDR3 has 14 residues. From germline, CDR1 is SGDLS and CDR2 YYNGEE. V was trimmed by 4 bases and J by 7 bases, leaving 17 bases between them. The full variable domain, in which reference TRBV9 and TRBJ2-5 provide the parts outside the CDR3, is DSGVTQTPKHLITATGQRVTLRCSPRSGDLSVYWYQQSLDQGLQFLIQYYNGEERAKGNILERFSAQQFPDLHSELNLSSLELGDSALYFCASSPGTFLGTQYFGPGTRLLVL.

This clone was found once. The chain uses TRBV5-5 and TRBJ2-5, with D perhaps assigned TRBD1 or TRBD2 (5 bases each). The germline V gene has CDR1 SGHKS and CDR2 YYEKEE (reference sequence). The CDR3 loop spans 13 amino acids. The V end was cut by 0 bases, the J end by 9 bases, with 12 bases between. Written as DNA, the CDR3 is TGTGCCAGCAGCTTGGGAGTGACGGGACCCCAGTACTTC. It codes for CASSLGVTGPQYF.

V is TRBV2 and J is TRBJ2-7, with a possible D match to TRBD2 (6 bases). Trimming stripped 7 bases from V and 2 bases from J, with 12 bases between. CDR1 is SNHLY, CDR2 FYNNEI, per germline. The CDR3 contains 13 residues. In nucleotides, the CDR3 is TGTGCCAGCAAGGGCGGGGCGACCTACGAGCAGTACTTC. Amino acids: CASKGGATYEQYF.

The genes are TRBV18 and TRBJ2-3, with a tentative D call TRBD1 (6 bases). This CDR3 has 13 residues. Germline V gives CDR1 KGHSH, CDR2 LQKENI. V lost 4 bases and J 6 bases, leaving 11 bases between the germline ends. CDR3: CASSQQGFDTQYF. The CDR3 nucleotides are TGTGCCAGCTCACAACAGGGCTTCGATACGCAGTATTTT.

The rearrangement uses TRBV5-4 and TRBJ1-1; 8 bases align to TRBD1. From germline, CDR1 is SGHNT and CDR2 YYREEE (reference sequence). The CDR3 sequence is 15 residues long. V dropped 3 bases and J dropped 4; count of bases not matched to a gene: 8. The CDR3 region has the DNA TGTGCCAGCAGCTCTCTGACAGGGGCGGTCACTGAAGCTTTCTTT. This translates into CASSSLTGAVTEAFF.

This rearrangement joins TRBV15 to TRBJ2-5; D possibly uses TRBD1 or TRBD2 (5 bases each). V lost 0 bases and J 8 bases, leaving 13 bases between the germline ends. The CDR3 has 14 amino acids. Germline V lookup: CDR1 LNHNV, CDR2 YYDKDF (reference sequence). The DNA for the CDR3 is TGTGCCACCAGCAGAGACGACGAGGGGAACACCCAGTACTTC. The encoded protein is CATSRDDEGNTQYF.

V is TRBV7-2 and J is TRBJ2-5, with 10 bases aligning to TRBD2. CDR1 and CDR2 (germline): SGHTA, FQGNSA. The V gene end was trimmed by 7 bases and the J gene end by 4 bases; junction bases not matched to a gene: 6. This CDR3 is built from 14 residues. DNA of the CDR3: TGTGCCAGCACCCAACTAGCGGGAAGAGAGACCCAGTACTTC. Translating it yields CASTQLAGRETQYF.

A few counts support this clone. The chain is built from TRBV4-1 and TRBJ2-1; D is uncertain. V lost 0 bases to trimming and J lost 1 base, with 10 bases between them. The germline V gene has CDR1 MGHRA and CDR2 YSYEKL. This CDR3 spans 16 amino acids. The CDR3 spells CASSQDISRSYNEQFF. CDR3 nucleotide sequence: TGCGCCAGCAGCCAAGATATAAGCCGATCCTACAATGAGCAGTTCTTC.